This passage covers 32 T cell receptor beta chains from one sample sequenced in a study of T-cell memory formation after mild COVID-19. TCRdb passed the 5' RACE reads through MiXCR, listing each CDR3 protein once. Here the sample spans 110,000 to 150,000 distinct CDR3 sequences, 13% to 15% being singletons. The material sequenced was PBMCs or a T cell subset sorted from them (not recorded which). The receptors were gathered from an adult woman who had mild COVID-19 (a few samples of this study predate the infection). Cell type and time point are not known.

This chain connects TRBV13 to TRBJ2-7; 7 positions agree with TRBD1. Germline CDR1 and CDR2: PRHDT and FYEKMQ (reference sequence). The junction had 6 bases not matched to a gene; V was cut back by 4 bases and J by 3 bases. The CDR3 covers 14 residues. As DNA, the CDR3 is TGTGCCAGCAGCTCCCAAAGACAGGGCTACGAGCAGTACTTC. Protein product: CASSSQRQGYEQYF.

The rearrangement uses TRBV4-3 and TRBJ1-5, with no clear D. V lost 0 bases to trimming and J lost 6 bases, with 12 bases between them. CDR3 size: 15 residues. Germline CDR1 and CDR2: LGHNA and YSLEER. In DNA form, the CDR3 reads TGCGCCAGCAGCCAAGAGTTGGTTAGCCTTCAGCCCCAGCATTTT. It specifies CASSQELVSLQPQHF.

This rearrangement joins TRBV7-2 to TRBJ1-2, with no clear D. The germline V gene has CDR1 SGHTA and CDR2 FQGNSA. This CDR3 is built from 13 residues. The V gene lost 3 bases and the J gene lost 8 bases, with 13 bases spanning the gap. CDR3 loop: CASSFPGLKGYTF. The CDR3 coding sequence is TGTGCCAGCAGCTTCCCAGGTTTAAAGGGCTACACCTTC.

This clonotype was seen ten or more times. V usage is TRBV6-5 and J usage is TRBJ2-6; 8 bases fit TRBD1. This CDR3 region has 17 residues. V was pared by 2 bases and J by 0 bases, with 3 bases of the junction left unmatched. CDR1 is MNHEY, CDR2 SVGAGI, per germline. The CDR3 reads CASSYGTGRSGANVLTF. As DNA, the CDR3 is TGTGCCAGCAGTTACGGGACAGGACGCTCTGGGGCCAACGTCCTGACTTTC.

The chain couples TRBV7-2 to TRBJ2-5, with TRBD2 matching 9 bases. This CDR3 is 17 amino acids long. With V trimmed by 3 bases and J by 0 bases, 8 bases remained unmatched. The germline V gene encodes CDR1 SGHTA and CDR2 FQGNSA. The CDR3 loop reads CASSFSGLAGYQETQYF. The CDR3 DNA follows: TGTGCCAGCAGCTTTAGCGGTCTAGCGGGGTACCAAGAGACCCAGTACTTC.

This clonotype has only a few counts. The chain couples TRBV5-1 to TRBJ1-1; D unresolved. The V gene's germline CDR1 is SGHRS and CDR2 YFSETQ. V was trimmed by 0 bases and J by 0 bases, leaving 6 bases between them. The CDR3 is 14 amino acids. The CDR3 nucleotides are TGCGCCAGCAGCTTGGTACAGATGAACACTGAAGCTTTCTTT. The encoded protein is CASSLVQMNTEAFF.

CDR3 sequence (DNA): TGTGCCAGCAGCTTGGTGGGGGGGGCCTACAATGAGCAGTTCTTC. Protein product: CASSLVGGAYNEQFF. The chain is built from TRBV5-4 and TRBJ2-1; 7 bases match TRBD2. Trimming at V came to 0 bases and at J to 2 bases, leaving 2 bases not matched to a gene. Germline V gives CDR1 SGHNT, CDR2 YYREEE (reference sequence). The CDR3 totals 15 residues.

V and J are TRBV11-3 and TRBJ2-5, with a possible D match to TRBD2 (6 bases). Trimming took off 0 bases at V and 1 base at J, with 12 bases between the two ends. Looked up from germline, CDR1 is SGHNT and CDR2 is YENEEA. This CDR3 contains 16 residues. CDR3 sequence reads: CASSLEGLGTQETQYF. CDR3 DNA: TGTGCCAGCAGCTTAGAGGGACTGGGCACCCAAGAGACCCAGTACTTC.

The gene calls are TRBV4-1 and TRBJ2-2, with D unclear. CDR1 is MGHRA, CDR2 YSYEKL, per germline. The CDR3 loop spans 15 amino acids. V lost 1 base to trimming and J lost 5 bases, with 11 bases between them. The CDR3 region is CASSQAGWGTGELFF. The CDR3 DNA reads as TGCGCCAGCAGCCAAGCTGGTTGGGGTACCGGGGAGCTGTTTTTT.

The V gene is TRBV7-6, the J gene TRBJ2-1; 10 bases line up with TRBD2. V gave up 1 base and J gave up 0 bases; unmatched junction bases: 3. The length of the CDR3 is 17 residues. Germline V gene sequence: CDR1 SGHVS, CDR2 FNYEAQ. As DNA, the CDR3 is TGTGCCAGCAGCTTAGGTCCTAGCGGGAGCTCCTACAATGAGCAGTTCTTC. Protein sequence: CASSLGPSGSSYNEQFF.

In this sample, this clonotype turned up a few times. V usage is TRBV5-1 and J usage is TRBJ2-7; D gene uncertain. V lost 0 bases and J lost 1, with 5 bases in between. CDR3 length: 13 residues. Germline CDR1 and CDR2: SGHRS and YFSETQ. The CDR3 coding sequence is TGCGCCAGCAGCTTGGAGGATTCCTACGAGCAGTACTTC. Translating gives CASSLEDSYEQYF.

The V and J genes are TRBV20-1 and TRBJ2-3, with 11 bases aligning to TRBD2. The CDR3 loop spans 16 amino acids. Per germline, CDR1 DFQATT and CDR2 SNEGSKA (reference sequence). The V segment lost 6 bases and the J segment 4 bases; nucleotides outside the gene matches: 12. CDR3 loop: CSATSGLAGRADTQYF. The CDR3 DNA sequence: TGCAGTGCAACGTCCGGACTAGCGGGTAGGGCAGATACGCAGTATTTT.

The chain couples TRBV2 to TRBJ2-1; 7 bases line up with TRBD2. The CDR3 has 15 amino acids. The germline CDR1 and CDR2 sequences are SNHLY and FYNNEI. V was clipped by 10 bases and J by 2 bases; unmatched bases: 11. CDR3 DNA: TGTGCCATCCCCTCCAGGACTAGTGCCTACAATGAGCAGTTCTTC. Protein sequence: CAIPSRTSAYNEQFF.

This clonotype appeared a few times. The CDR3 DNA reads as TGCGCCAGCAGCCTAGGGGGACTAGCGGGTTCCTACGAGCAGTACTTC. It encodes CASSLGGLAGSYEQYF. V usage is TRBV4-1 and J usage is TRBJ2-7, with TRBD2 identical over 12 bases. The CDR3 runs 16 residues. Trimming cost V 4 bases and J 1 base; bases outside gene matches: 5. In germline, CDR1 is MGHRA, CDR2 YSYEKL.

In this sample, this clonotype turned up a few times. The chain couples TRBV4-1 to TRBJ1-1, with D unresolved. The CDR3 is 12 amino acids. V was clipped by 5 bases and J by 4 bases, with 8 bases between them. Germline lookup yields CDR1 MGHRA and CDR2 YSYEKL. Written as DNA, the CDR3 is TGCGCCAGCAGCTCGGCGGCCACTGAAGCTTTCTTT. Translating gives CASSSAATEAFF.

This clonotype was detected a few times. The chain's CDR3 is CATSGSGANVLTF. CDR3 coding DNA: TGTGCCACCAGTGGCTCTGGGGCCAACGTCCTGACTTTC. This chain joins TRBV24-1 and TRBJ2-6; no clear D. CDR3 length equals 13 residues. Germline V gene lookup returns CDR1 KGHDR and CDR2 SFDVKD. The V gene lost 5 bases and the J gene lost 0 bases, with 1 base spanning the gap.

The V call is TRBV20-1, the J call TRBJ1-1; D is unresolved. CDR1 and CDR2 (germline): DFQATT, SNEGSKA (reference sequence). The CDR3 has 15 residues. V lost 4 bases to trimming and J lost 0 bases, with 15 bases between them. In nucleotides, the CDR3 is TGCAGTGCTACAGACGAGTTCGCAATGAACACTGAAGCTTTCTTT. The encoded protein is CSATDEFAMNTEAFF.

The CDR3 sequence is CASSPQGLAGFQETQYF. CDR3 coding DNA: TGTGCCAGCAGCCCCCAAGGTCTAGCGGGATTTCAGGAGACCCAGTACTTC. The chain is built from TRBV7-9 and TRBJ2-5; 9 positions match TRBD2. Unmatched junction bases numbered 15, after V lost 5 bases and J lost 5 bases. Looked up from germline, CDR1 is SEHNR and CDR2 is FQNEAQ (reference sequence). The CDR3 covers 17 residues.

The chain combines TRBV4-3 with TRBJ2-5; D ambiguous. The V and J ends lost 0 bases and 2 bases respectively, with 7 bases between them. This CDR3 contains 14 residues. From germline, CDR1 is LGHNA and CDR2 YSLEER. The CDR3 is CASSQDYGQETQYF. The CDR3 nucleotides read TGCGCCAGCAGCCAAGATTACGGTCAAGAGACCCAGTACTTC.

In its sample, this clonotype was seen a few times. The J gene is TRBJ2-3, the V gene TRBV20-1, with a tentative D call TRBD1 (6 bases). Germline V gene data show CDR1 as DFQATT and CDR2 as SNEGSKA (reference sequence). Trimming cost V 3 bases and J 3 bases, with 13 bases left between them. The CDR3 is 14 residues long. CDR3 sequence (DNA): TGCAGTGCTAGGAGACAGGATCTAACAGATACGCAGTATTTT. Amino acids: CSARRQDLTDTQYF.

This clonotype was picked up a small number of times. J is TRBJ1-1 and V is TRBV29-1, with TRBD1 matching over 7 bases. With 7 bases clipped from V and 4 bases from J, the junction kept 9 bases outside the gene matches. CDR3 size: 13 residues. Per germline, CDR1 SQVTM and CDR2 ANQGSEA. The CDR3 loop reads CSAEAGGGTEAFF. CDR3 nucleotide sequence: TGCAGCGCCGAGGCAGGGGGGGGCACTGAAGCTTTCTTT.

The rearrangement uses TRBV4-1 and TRBJ1-1; D is unclear. Per germline, CDR1 MGHRA and CDR2 YSYEKL. The length of the CDR3 is 15 residues. V lost 0 bases and J lost 7, with 15 bases in between. CDR3 in amino acids: CASSQEWGRHIEAFF. In DNA, the CDR3 is TGCGCCAGCAGCCAAGAATGGGGAAGACACATTGAAGCTTTCTTT.

This clonotype was counted only a few times. The J gene is TRBJ2-2, the V gene TRBV7-9, with D unresolved. Trimming removed 8 bases from V and 4 bases from J, with 8 bases in between. The CDR3 sequence is 12 residues long. Per the germline V gene, CDR1 is SEHNR and CDR2 is FQNEAQ (reference sequence). CDR3 sequence: CASYWPTGELFF. CDR3 nucleotides: TGTGCCAGCTATTGGCCCACCGGGGAGCTGTTTTTT.

CDR3: CSAIQDSNTEAFF. CDR3 DNA sequence: TGCAGTGCTATACAGGACTCGAACACTGAAGCTTTCTTT. The J gene is TRBJ1-1, the V gene TRBV20-1; TRBD1 is a possible D gene (5 bases). The CDR3 extends over 13 amino acids. Trimming removed 4 bases from V and 1 base from J, with 10 bases in between. Germline CDR1 is DFQATT and CDR2 is SNEGSKA (reference sequence).

This clonotype was found a few times. This chain joins TRBV7-2 and TRBJ1-5; tentatively, D is TRBD1 (6 bases). The CDR3 runs 14 residues. V was trimmed by 2 bases and J by 6 bases, leaving 11 bases between them. Germline loops: CDR1 SGHTA, CDR2 FQGNSA. Written as DNA, the CDR3 is TGTGCCAGCAGCTTATTGGGGGGCGGTCAGCCCCAGCATTTT. As protein: CASSLLGGGQPQHF.

This chain's CDR3 is CASKGQKNTEAFF. Written as DNA, the CDR3 is TGTGCCAGCAAGGGACAAAAGAACACTGAAGCTTTCTTT. This chain connects TRBV7-3 to TRBJ1-1, with D tentatively TRBD1 (6 bases). CDR1 and CDR2 from the germline V gene are SGHTA and FQGTGA. The CDR3 loop spans 13 amino acids. Trimming cost V 7 bases and J 1 base, with 10 bases left between them.

The chain has TRBV15 and TRBJ1-1, with unresolved D. The CDR3 loop spans 14 amino acids. V lost 0 bases, J lost 3 bases, and 8 bases lay in between. Germline V CDR1 and CDR2: LNHNV, YYDKDF (reference sequence). CDR3: CATSRDRGDTEAFF. CDR3 in DNA: TGTGCCACCAGCAGAGATCGGGGAGACACTGAAGCTTTCTTT.

The V call is TRBV9, the J call TRBJ2-3; possible D gene TRBD2, 6 bases. Trimming left V 4 bases short and J 3 bases short, with 21 bases between. This CDR3 spans 17 amino acids. The germline V gene encodes CDR1 SGDLS and CDR2 YYNGEE. CDR3 protein: CASSLNPGGMGTDTQYF. The CDR3 bases are TGTGCCAGCAGCTTAAACCCAGGCGGGATGGGGACAGATACGCAGTATTTT. The full variable domain, with the rest looked up from reference TRBV9 and TRBJ2-3, is DSGVTQTPKHLITATGQRVTLRCSPRSGDLSVYWYQQSLDQGLQFLIQYYNGEERAKGNILERFSAQQFPDLHSELNLSSLELGDSALYFCASSLNPGGMGTDTQYFGPGTRLTVL.

The rearrangement joins TRBV9 to TRBJ2-2, with 7 bases aligning to TRBD1. J was trimmed by 5 bases and V by 7 bases; bases with no gene match: 8. The CDR3 runs to 14 residues. Germline values: CDR1 SGDLS, CDR2 YYNGEE. CDR3 DNA: TGTGCCAGCTCCCCCACAGGGGATACCGGGGAGCTGTTTTTT. The encoded protein is CASSPTGDTGELFF.

The chain employs TRBV7-9 and TRBJ1-1, with 9 bases identical to TRBD1. V shed 5 bases and J 6 bases; nucleotides not matched to a gene: 7. The CDR3 is made up of 14 amino acids. In germline, CDR1 is SEHNR, CDR2 FQNEAQ (reference sequence). The CDR3 nucleotides read TGTGCCAGCAGCATGACGGACAGGGGACCTGAAGCTTTCTTT. Its protein product is CASSMTDRGPEAFF.

This clonotype has more than one count but fewer than ten. Sequence at one end of the junction differs from germline and may be a read error. CDR3 region: CASSNAGQSYEQYF. CDR3 sequence (DNA): TGTGCTAGCAGCAATGCGGGACAATCCTACGAGCAGTACTTC. The chain has TRBV7-7 and TRBJ2-7; D assignment may be TRBD1 or TRBD2 (6 bases each). Germline V gives CDR1 SSHAT, CDR2 FNYEAQ (reference sequence). The CDR3 loop spans 14 amino acids.

The chain has TRBV10-3 and TRBJ2-5; the D is unclear. The ends were cut back, 2 bases at V and 2 bases at J, with 9 bases in the middle. The CDR3 loop spans 14 amino acids. Germline assignment: CDR1 ENHRY and CDR2 SYGVKD. CDR3 bases: TGTGCCATCAGTGAGCTGGCAGCTCAAGAGACCCAGTACTTC. Protein sequence: CAISELAAQETQYF.